This note documents a single T cell receptor (beta chain) sequence. Many counts were recorded for this clonotype. The specificity of this receptor is unknown. Base qualities are not recorded, but no much larger clone differs from it by a single base. This record belongs to a study of identical twins (dated by TCRdb to 2016 to 2018). For the study in its entirety: To test whether fetal clonotypes persist, the study used deep sequencing on TCR alpha and beta repertoires from monozygotic twins, unrelated adults of various ages, and cord blood. To rule out contamination, replicate twin experiments were performed at different times with different library preparation protocols. The study at large found these results: A weaker excess of twin sharing was found in beta out-of-frame sequences because the signal-to-noise ratio was lowered by fewer shared sequences. Out-of-frame TCR alpha sharing in monozygotic twins was systematically underestimated by recombination models, whereas sharing between unrelated individuals was in agreement with the recombination models. Fewer insertions were carried by abundant cord blood beta clonotypes; a weaker similar trend was observed in young adult naive repertoires, while no such trend was observed in memory repertoires. Because the same donors could not be followed over many years, conclusions were based on cross-sectional statistical analysis. Compared with coincidental sharing between unrelated individuals, out-of-frame TCR alpha sequences shared between twins had an excess of sequences with low generation probability. Zero-insertion analyses could be partly confounded by invariant T cells such as MAIT and iNKT, although diverse VJ usage argued against such confounding for most clonotypes.

At the junction V is shortened by 0 bases and J by 9 bases; bases outside the gene matches: 12. Via the germline V gene, CDR1 is MGHRA and CDR2 YSYEKL. The CDR3 holds 17 amino acids from the cysteine to the phenylalanine. Only CDR3 DNA remains: 51 bases, in frame from the first base. Every donor in the study was a healthy Caucasian. The study also sequenced three unrelated non-twin adults: a male aged 18 to 30, a male aged 50 to 60 and a female aged 50 to 60. Miltenyi CD45RO+ enrichment and human naive T-cell isolation kits were used to isolate memory (CD45RO+) and naive T cells from PBMC. The library relied on 5' RACE. This sample was sequenced with an Illumina HiSeq 2000. Template switching introduced a universal primer binding site; the final cDNA contained a unique molecular identifier, enabling accurate counting of TCR cDNA molecules. First-strand cDNA for TCR alpha and beta chains was synthesized from specific primers in the conserved constant-segment region. To control for contamination, every cDNA library carried two barcodes: a SMART-Mk sample barcode plus Illumina barcodes. TruSeq adapter sequences, together with Illumina sample barcodes, were added in two successive PCR steps. TCR alpha and beta cDNA libraries were sequenced on the Illumina HiSeq platform with custom primers. In the source study's methods: MiGEC processed the raw reads to extract unique molecular identifiers, while MiXCR was used to determine the CDR3 positions. Recombination models were inferred per individual with the repgenHMM and IGoR tools using an EM algorithm. Shared clonotypes were analyzed with the tcR package in R, and sharing was normalized by the product of cloneset sizes. To study raw recombination without the effects of thymic and clonal selection, out-of-frame nonproductive sequences were analyzed. The public reads were quality trimmed at Q25 with fastp and then assembled into clones with MiXCR by TCRdb, keeping productive beta chains. Each CDR3 protein appears once, grouped with its most common genes and DNA. Here the V and J calls rest on TCRdb's processing, not on the authors' analysis. This sample comprises about 690,000 distinct CDR3 sequences, 6% to 6.5% of them detected only once. The top ten hold roughly 2% of the sample.

The sequence joins TRBV4-1 to TRBJ1-5; TRBD1 matches 9 bases in the middle. This TCR derives from a man younger than 35 in good health. Specimen: naive T cells sorted from blood. The sample's cell subset or site label is to be understood as: cells isolated with a human naive T-cell isolation kit. The CDR3 has the sequence CASSQDFGTGSRWPQHF. The nucleotide sequence is given as TGCGCCAGCAGCCAAGATTTCGGGACAGGGTCCAGGTGGCCCCAGCATTTT.